What follows are 9 T cell receptor beta chains derived from one specimen sequenced in a study of PD-L1 blockade in urothelial cancer (dated by TCRdb to the late 2010s). The meaning of the sample's time point label: peripheral blood 6 weeks after treatment start. To prepare the library, the immunoSEQ multiplex PCR assay was applied. Sourced from immuneACCESS, this table was stored by TCRdb with only in-frame sequences that have V and J called. A share of the clones is absent; for the studies checked, an unresolved V gene accounts for under half, and the remainder has no known explanation. The sample table holds 120,000 or so clones, of which roughly 86% were seen once. Roughly 2.4% of the sample comes from the top ten. The sequences come from PBMCs, collected around atezolizumab (anti-PD-L1) treatment. The source is a man aged 45 to 65 with urothelial cancer.

The count of this clone is one. The rearrangement joins TRBV28 to TRBJ2-7; 8 nucleotides line up with TRBD1. With 4 bases clipped from V and 7 bases from J, the junction kept 12 bases outside the gene matches. The length of the CDR3 is 15 residues. Germline V lookup: CDR1 MDHEN, CDR2 SYDVKM. CDR3 nucleotide sequence: TGTGCCAGCAGTTCCCCTGGACAGGGCTCGTCGGAGCAGTACTTC. This translates into CASSSPGQGSSEQYF.

V is TRBV9 and J is TRBJ1-5; D is perhaps TRBD1 (5 bases). The V gene's germline CDR1 is SGDLS and CDR2 YYNGEE. The CDR3 totals 15 residues. Deletions cut 1 base from V and 1 base from J, with 9 bases between. The CDR3 region is CASSVQGGSNQPQHF. In DNA, the CDR3 is TGTGCCAGCAGCGTACAGGGAGGCAGCAATCAGCCCCAGCATTTT.

This clone appeared a single time. This chain links TRBV9 with TRBJ2-7; TRBD2 matches at 7 bases. The length of the CDR3 is 14 residues. V lost 3 bases and J lost 4; bases outside the gene matches: 7. Looked up from germline, CDR1 is SGDLS and CDR2 is YYNGEE. The CDR3 DNA follows: TGTGCCAGCAGCGGAGGACTAGAAGCTTACGAGCAGTACTTC. Protein sequence: CASSGGLEAYEQYF.

This clone was recorded only once. This rearrangement joins TRBV19 to TRBJ2-2; TRBD1 aligns across 7 bases. The length of the CDR3 is 15 residues. The germline CDR1 and CDR2 sequences are LNHDA and SQIVND (reference sequence). V dropped 10 bases and J dropped 7; count of bases not matched to a gene: 15. Written as DNA, the CDR3 is TGTGCCACCACCAAAAGACAGGGATGGAGCGGGGAGCTGTTTTTT. Protein product: CATTKRQGWSGELFF.

The chain has TRBV7-3 and TRBJ2-7; weak D call: TRBD1 (6 bases). CDR1 and CDR2 (germline): SGHTA, FQGTGA. The ends were cut back, 0 bases at V and 9 bases at J, with 12 bases in the middle. There are 13 residues in the CDR3. CDR3 in DNA: TGTGCCAGCAGCTTAACGAGGGGGTCGGGGCAGTACTTC. As protein: CASSLTRGSGQYF.

This chain's CDR3 is CAIKDTGASNYGYTF. The CDR3 nucleotides read TGTGCCATCAAAGATACAGGGGCCAGTAACTATGGCTACACCTTC. This rearrangement joins TRBV10-3 to TRBJ1-2; 7 nucleotides line up with TRBD1. The J segment lost 1 base and the V segment lost 7 bases, leaving 9 bases of the junction unmatched. The CDR3 extends over 15 amino acids. CDR1 ENHRY and CDR2 SYGVKD come from the germline V gene.

This clone has a single count. The chain combines TRBV9 with TRBJ2-2; 7 positions agree with TRBD1. CDR1 and CDR2 from the germline V gene are SGDLS and YYNGEE. Trimming took 3 bases from V and 3 from J; bases not matched to a gene: 2. This CDR3 comprises 14 residues. The CDR3 loop is CASSETGDTGELFF. The CDR3 nucleotides read TGTGCCAGCAGCGAAACAGGGGACACCGGGGAGCTGTTTTTT.

The chain has TRBV28 and TRBJ1-1; TRBD1 matches 8 bases. Germline V gene data show CDR1 as MDHEN and CDR2 as SYDVKM. After removal of 6 bases from V and 7 bases from J, the junction contained 4 bases not matched to a gene. The CDR3 length is 12 residues. The CDR3 reads CASRKQGGEAFF. The CDR3 coding sequence is TGTGCCAGCAGGAAACAGGGGGGTGAAGCTTTCTTT.

The rearrangement uses TRBV27 and TRBJ1-4; 9 bases align to TRBD1. The CDR3 consists of 15 residues. Germline CDR1 is MNHEY and CDR2 is SMNVEV (reference sequence). Germline trimming cut 5 bases from V and 4 bases from J; bases unmatched to any gene: 5. The CDR3 DNA reads as TGTGCCAGCAGTCCCCAGACAGGGGGTAATGAAAAACTGTTTTTT. Translated: CASSPQTGGNEKLFF.